What follows are 4 T cell receptor beta chains derived from one specimen sequenced in a study of OX40 agonist ivuxolimab in advanced cancers. Clones were read by immunoSEQ multiplex PCR, and TCRdb kept only the in-frame ones, dropping some. The table has 45,000 or so clones, roughly 82% seen once. The sample in question was CD4+ or CD8+ T cells sorted from blood, obtained in a trial of the OX40 agonist ivuxolimab. All receptors derive from an adult with an advanced solid tumor such as melanoma, head and neck, liver or kidney cancer.

The chain joins TRBV28 to TRBJ1-2; 7 nucleotides agree with TRBD1. V trimming: 6 bases; J trimming: 4 bases; junction bases outside the gene matches: 8. This CDR3 region has 14 residues. Germline lookup yields CDR1 MDHEN and CDR2 SYDVKM. The DNA of the CDR3 is TGTGCCAGCAGGCCACAGGGGTCGGGCTATGGCTACACCTTC. Protein product: CASRPQGSGYGYTF.

The rearrangement uses TRBV4-2 and TRBJ1-1; D remains unclear. CDR1 and CDR2 from the germline V gene are LGHNA and YNFKEQ. V lost 0 bases to trimming and J lost 4 bases, with 12 bases between them. The CDR3 consists of 15 residues. The CDR3, as DNA: TGTGCCAGCAGCCAAGATTCTCAGGTAGGCACTGAAGCTTTCTTT. Translation gives CASSQDSQVGTEAFF.

V and J are TRBV19 and TRBJ1-2; D possibly corresponds to TRBD1 (6 bases). Trimming pared 8 bases from V and 6 bases from J, leaving 22 bases between. Germline CDR1 LNHDA, CDR2 SQIVND (reference sequence). The CDR3 runs to 15 residues. CDR3 in DNA: TGTGCCAGTGAACCCGGACAGAGCGGGGGTAATGGCTACACCTTC. Translating gives CASEPGQSGGNGYTF.

In its sample, this clone was seen once. The chain carries TRBV19 and TRBJ2-6; maybe TRBD2 (5 bases). The V gene's germline CDR1 is LNHDA and CDR2 SQIVND (reference sequence). Between the trimmed V and J ends, which lost 5 bases and 2 bases, there was a span of 10 bases. This CDR3 contains 15 residues. CDR3 in DNA: TGTGCCAGTAGTGGGAGAGAGGCTGGGGCCAACGTCCTGACTTTC. Translation: CASSGREAGANVLTF.